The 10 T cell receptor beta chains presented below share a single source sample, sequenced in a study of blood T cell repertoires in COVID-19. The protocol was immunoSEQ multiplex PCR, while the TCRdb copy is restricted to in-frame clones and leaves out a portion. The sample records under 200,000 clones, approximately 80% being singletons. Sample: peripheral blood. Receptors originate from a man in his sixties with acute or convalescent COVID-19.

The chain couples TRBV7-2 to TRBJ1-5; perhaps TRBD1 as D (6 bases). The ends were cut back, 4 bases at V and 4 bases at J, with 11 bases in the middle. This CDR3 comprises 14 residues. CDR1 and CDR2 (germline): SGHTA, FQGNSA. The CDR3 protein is CASSSGQPNQPQHF. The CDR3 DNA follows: TGTGCCAGCAGCTCGGGACAACCTAATCAGCCCCAGCATTTT.

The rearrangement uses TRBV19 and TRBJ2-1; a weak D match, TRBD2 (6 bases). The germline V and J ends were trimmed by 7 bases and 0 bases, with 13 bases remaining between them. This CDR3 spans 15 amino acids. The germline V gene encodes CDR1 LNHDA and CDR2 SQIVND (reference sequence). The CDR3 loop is CASTGGVSSYNEQFF. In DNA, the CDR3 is TGTGCCAGTACGGGCGGGGTGAGCTCCTACAATGAGCAGTTCTTC.

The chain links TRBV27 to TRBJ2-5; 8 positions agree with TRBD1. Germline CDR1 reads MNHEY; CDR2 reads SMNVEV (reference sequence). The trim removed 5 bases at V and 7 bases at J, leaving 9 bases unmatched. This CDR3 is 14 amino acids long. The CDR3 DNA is TGTGCCAGCAGTCCAGGACAGGGTTTGGGGACCCAGTACTTC. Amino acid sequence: CASSPGQGLGTQYF.

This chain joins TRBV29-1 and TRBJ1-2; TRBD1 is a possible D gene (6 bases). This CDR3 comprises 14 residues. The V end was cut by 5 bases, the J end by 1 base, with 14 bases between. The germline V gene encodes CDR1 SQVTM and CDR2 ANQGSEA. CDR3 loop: CSVWTASLNYGYTF. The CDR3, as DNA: TGCAGCGTTTGGACAGCATCCCTTAACTATGGCTACACCTTC.

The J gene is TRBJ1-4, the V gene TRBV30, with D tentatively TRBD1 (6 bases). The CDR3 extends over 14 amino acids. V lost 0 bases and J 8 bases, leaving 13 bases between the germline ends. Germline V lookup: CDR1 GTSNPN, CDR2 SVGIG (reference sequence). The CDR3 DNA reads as TGTGCCTGGAGTGTTTGGACAGACTCCGAAAAACTGTTTTTT. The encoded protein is CAWSVWTDSEKLFF. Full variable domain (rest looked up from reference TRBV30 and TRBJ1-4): SQTIHQWPATLVQPVGSPLSLECTVEGTSNPNLYWYRQAAGRGLQLLFYSVGIGQISSEVPQNLSASRPQDRQFILSSKKLLLSDSGFYLCAWSVWTDSEKLFFGSGTQLSVL.

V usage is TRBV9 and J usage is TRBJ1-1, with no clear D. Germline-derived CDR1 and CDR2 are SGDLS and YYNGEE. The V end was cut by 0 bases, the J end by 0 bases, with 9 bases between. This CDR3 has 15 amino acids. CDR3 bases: TGTGCCAGCAGCGTAGGAGGTAACTTGAACACTGAAGCTTTCTTT. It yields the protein CASSVGGNLNTEAFF.

The CDR3 nucleotides read TGTGCCAGCAGCGTAGGGGGAGGGACCTATGACTACAATGAGCAGTTCTTC. Residues: CASSVGGGTYDYNEQFF. V usage is TRBV9 and J usage is TRBJ2-1, with 7 positions matching TRBD2. V was pared by 0 bases and J by 3 bases, with 9 bases of the junction left unmatched. Germline V gives CDR1 SGDLS, CDR2 YYNGEE. The CDR3 sequence is 17 residues long. Full variable domain (outside the CDR3, taken from reference TRBV9 and TRBJ2-1): DSGVTQTPKHLITATGQRVTLRCSPRSGDLSVYWYQQSLDQGLQFLIQYYNGEERAKGNILERFSAQQFPDLHSELNLSSLELGDSALYFCASSVGGGTYDYNEQFFGPGTRLTVL.

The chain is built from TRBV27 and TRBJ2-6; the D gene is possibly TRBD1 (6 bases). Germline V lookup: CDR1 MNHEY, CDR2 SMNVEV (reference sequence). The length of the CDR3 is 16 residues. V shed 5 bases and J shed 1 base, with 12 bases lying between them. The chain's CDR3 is CASSPYRDSGANVLTF. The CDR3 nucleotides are TGTGCCAGCAGTCCCTACAGGGATTCTGGGGCCAACGTCCTGACTTTC.

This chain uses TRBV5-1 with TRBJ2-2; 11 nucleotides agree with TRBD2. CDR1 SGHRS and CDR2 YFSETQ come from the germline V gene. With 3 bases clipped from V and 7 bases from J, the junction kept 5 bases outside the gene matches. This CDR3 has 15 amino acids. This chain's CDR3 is CASSSKLAGDGELFF. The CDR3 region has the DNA TGCGCCAGCAGCTCGAAACTAGCGGGGGACGGGGAGCTGTTTTTT.

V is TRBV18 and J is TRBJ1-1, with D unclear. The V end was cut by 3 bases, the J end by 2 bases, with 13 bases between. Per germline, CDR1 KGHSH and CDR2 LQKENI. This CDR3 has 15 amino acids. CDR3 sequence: CASSPDGWSNTEAFF. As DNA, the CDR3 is TGTGCCAGCTCACCTGACGGATGGAGCAACACTGAAGCTTTCTTT.